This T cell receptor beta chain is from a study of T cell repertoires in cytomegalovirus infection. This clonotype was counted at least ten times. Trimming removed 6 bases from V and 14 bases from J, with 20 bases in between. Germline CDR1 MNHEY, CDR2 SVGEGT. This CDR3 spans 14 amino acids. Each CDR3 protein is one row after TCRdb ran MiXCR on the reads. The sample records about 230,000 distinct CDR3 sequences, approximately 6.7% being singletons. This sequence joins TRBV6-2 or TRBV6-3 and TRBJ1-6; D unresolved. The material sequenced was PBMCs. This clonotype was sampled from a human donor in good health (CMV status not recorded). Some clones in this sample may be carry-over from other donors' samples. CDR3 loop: CASRRRSGPNSLHF. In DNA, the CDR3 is TGTGCCAGCAGACGAAGGTCCGGGCCGAACTCCCTCCACTTT.